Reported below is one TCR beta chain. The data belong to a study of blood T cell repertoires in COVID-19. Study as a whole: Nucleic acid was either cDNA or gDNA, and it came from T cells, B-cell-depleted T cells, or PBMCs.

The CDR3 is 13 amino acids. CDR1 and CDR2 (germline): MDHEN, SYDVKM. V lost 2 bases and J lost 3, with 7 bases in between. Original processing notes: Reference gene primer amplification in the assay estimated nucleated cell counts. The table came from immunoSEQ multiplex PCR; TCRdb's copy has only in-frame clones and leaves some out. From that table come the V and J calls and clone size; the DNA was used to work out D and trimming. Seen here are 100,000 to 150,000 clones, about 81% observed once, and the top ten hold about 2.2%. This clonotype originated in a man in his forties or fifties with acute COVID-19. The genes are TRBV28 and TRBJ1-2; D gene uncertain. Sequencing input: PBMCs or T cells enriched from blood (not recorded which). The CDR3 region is CASSLVRDYGYTF. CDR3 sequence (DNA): TGTGCCAGCAGTTTAGTGAGGGACTATGGCTACACCTTC.